Shown below are 5 T cell receptor beta chains from a single sample sequenced in a study of blood T cell repertoires in COVID-19 (TCRdb year 2020). Library generation was performed with the immunoSEQ multiplex PCR assay. Sourced from immuneACCESS, this table was stored by TCRdb with only in-frame sequences that have V and J called. A share of the clones is absent; for the studies checked, an unresolved V gene accounts for under half, and the remainder has no known explanation. The sample has about 210,000 clones on record, about four fifths of them singletons. The top ten hold about an eighth of the sample. Sequenced sample: peripheral blood. Every receptor here comes from a middle-aged woman with acute or convalescent COVID-19.

V and J are TRBV19 and TRBJ2-1; D unresolved. The CDR3 consists of 16 residues. Trimming pared 5 bases from V and 6 bases from J, leaving 20 bases between. The germline V gene has CDR1 LNHDA and CDR2 SQIVND (reference sequence). The CDR3 loop reads CASSPFGAGASNEQFF. Here the CDR3 DNA reads TGTGCCAGTAGTCCCTTTGGCGCAGGTGCCAGCAATGAGCAGTTCTTC.

V is TRBV19 and J is TRBJ1-2, with a possible D match to TRBD1 (5 bases). CDR1 is LNHDA and CDR2 is SQIVND in the germline V gene (reference sequence). V lost 5 bases and J 2 bases, leaving 15 bases between the germline ends. CDR3 length equals 15 residues. In DNA form, the CDR3 reads TGTGCCAGTAGTGGGGGGAAGACAACCAACTATGGCTACACCTTC. It is translated as CASSGGKTTNYGYTF.

This clone has a single count. This chain links TRBV4-3 with TRBJ2-1; 11 bases line up with TRBD2. The CDR3 spans 16 residues. Losses at the gene ends were 4 bases for V and 0 bases for J; bases not matched to a gene: 2. CDR1 and CDR2 (germline): LGHNA, YSLEER. The CDR3 here is CASSPSGRTSYNEQFF. CDR3 in DNA: TGCGCCAGCAGCCCTAGCGGGAGGACCTCCTACAATGAGCAGTTCTTC.

The V call is TRBV12-3 or TRBV12-4, the J call TRBJ1-5, with D tentatively TRBD1 (5 bases). CDR3 length equals 13 residues. Trimming left V 10 bases short and J 2 bases short, with 12 bases between. CDR3 sequence reads: CATARGGNQPQHF. CDR3 bases: TGTGCCACCGCAAGGGGTGGCAATCAGCCCCAGCATTTT.

V gene TRBV24-1 combines with J gene TRBJ2-1; D remains unclear. V dropped 0 bases and J dropped 9 bases, with 8 bases sitting between them. This CDR3 is 13 amino acids long. From germline, CDR1 is KGHDR and CDR2 SFDVKD. The CDR3 DNA sequence: TGTGCCACCAGTGATTTGTCAGGCCGTGAGCAGTTCTTC. Protein product: CATSDLSGREQFF.